A selection of T cell receptor beta chains follows, all from one sample in a study of T-cell memory formation after mild COVID-19. TCRdb analysed the 5' RACE reads with MiXCR anew, one entry per CDR3 protein. The repertoire includes fewer than 300,000 distinct CDR3 sequences, roughly 17% of them detected once, and approximately 22% sits in the top ten. Sequencing was done on a sample of PBMCs or a T cell subset sorted from them (not recorded which). These receptors originate from a man younger than 30 who had mild COVID-19 (a few samples of this study predate the infection). Cell type and time point are not known. CDR3s include the opening cysteine and the closing phenylalanine or tryptophan. Each record gives: CDR3 DNA, CDR3 protein, J gene, V gene, clone size, D gene. D genes are given only for firm matches. Clone sizes are given selectively: once, few, many, or a class where the clone is expanded.

CDR3nt: TGTGCCAGCAGTCGGGTTATGGGAGGCAATCAGCCCCAGCATTTT
CDR3aa: CASSRVMGGNQPQHF
j_gene: TRBJ1-5
v_gene: TRBV28
abundance: NA
d_gene: NA

CDR3nt: TGTGCCAGCAGCTTACGATCCCTAGGCGGGGTCGGCAAAAACATTCAGTACTTC
CDR3aa: CASSLRSLGGVGKNIQYF
j_gene: TRBJ2-4
v_gene: TRBV7-2
abundance: NA
d_gene: NA

CDR3nt: TGTGCCAGCAGGGGACAGGGGCACAATGAGCAGTTCTTC
CDR3aa: CASRGQGHNEQFF
j_gene: TRBJ2-1
v_gene: TRBV6-5
abundance: NA
d_gene: TRBD1

CDR3nt: TGTGCCAGCACCCGAGGACAGGGGAGGGGTTTCTTT
CDR3aa: CASTRGQGRGFF
j_gene: TRBJ1-1
v_gene: TRBV12-3/TRBV12-4
abundance: NA
d_gene: TRBD1

CDR3nt: TGTGCCAGCAGCTCCGGTCCGGGACTAGCGGGGGGGGCCCAGTACTTC
CDR3aa: CASSSGPGLAGGAQYF
j_gene: TRBJ2-5
v_gene: TRBV9
abundance: few
d_gene: TRBD2

CDR3nt: TGTGCCAGCAGCTTAGACAGGGGGCTTCACACTGAAGCTTTCTTT
CDR3aa: CASSLDRGLHTEAFF
j_gene: TRBJ1-1
v_gene: TRBV7-6
abundance: few
d_gene: TRBD1

CDR3nt: TGTGCCAGCAGGGGAGACAGTCAGGACTACACCTTC
CDR3aa: CASRGDSQDYTF
j_gene: TRBJ1-2
v_gene: TRBV12-3/TRBV12-4
abundance: few
d_gene: NA

CDR3nt: TGTGCCAGCAGCTTATGGAGCAATCAGCCCCAGCATTTT
CDR3aa: CASSLWSNQPQHF
j_gene: TRBJ1-5
v_gene: TRBV7-2
abundance: NA
d_gene: NA

CDR3nt: TGTGCCAGCAGCCGGGACACTCACCAGGGGGTTCAGTACTTC
CDR3aa: CASSRDTHQGVQYF
j_gene: TRBJ2-4
v_gene: TRBV11-3
abundance: NA
d_gene: TRBD1

CDR3nt: TGTGCCAGCAGCTATGATATGAACACTGAAGCTTTCTTT
CDR3aa: CASSYDMNTEAFF
j_gene: TRBJ1-1
v_gene: TRBV5-6
abundance: few
d_gene: NA

CDR3nt: TGTGCCAGCAGCCCCCGCCAGATTTCTAGCACAGATACGCAGTATTTT
CDR3aa: CASSPRQISSTDTQYF
j_gene: TRBJ2-3
v_gene: TRBV9
abundance: NA
d_gene: NA

CDR3nt: TGTGCCAGCAGCGTAGCGACCGGCACCGGGGAGCTGTTTTTT
CDR3aa: CASSVATGTGELFF
j_gene: TRBJ2-2
v_gene: TRBV9
abundance: few
d_gene: NA

CDR3nt: TGCGCCAGCAGCTTGGCCTGGGACAGACCCTACTACGAGCAGTACTTC
CDR3aa: CASSLAWDRPYYEQYF
j_gene: TRBJ2-7
v_gene: TRBV5-1
abundance: few
d_gene: TRBD1

CDR3nt: TGTGCCAGCAGCCTGGGGGCGACGGAGACAGATACGCAGTATTTT
CDR3aa: CASSLGATETDTQYF
j_gene: TRBJ2-3
v_gene: TRBV5-6
abundance: NA
d_gene: NA

CDR3nt: TGTGCCAGCAGTGAAGCGGCCCCCGGGTGGACCTACGAGCAGTACTTC
CDR3aa: CASSEAAPGWTYEQYF
j_gene: TRBJ2-7
v_gene: TRBV2
abundance: NA
d_gene: NA

CDR3nt: TGTGCCAGCAGCCCCATCCTCCAGGGCAAGCAGTACTTC
CDR3aa: CASSPILQGKQYF
j_gene: TRBJ2-7
v_gene: TRBV7-2
abundance: NA
d_gene: NA

CDR3nt: TGTGCCATCAGTCCTGACCTAGCGGGTCTTGAGCAGTTCTTC
CDR3aa: CAISPDLAGLEQFF
j_gene: TRBJ2-1
v_gene: TRBV10-3
abundance: NA
d_gene: TRBD2

CDR3nt: TGCAGCGTTGCAGGGGGTGAAAAACTGTTTTTT
CDR3aa: CSVAGGEKLFF
j_gene: TRBJ1-4
v_gene: TRBV29-1
abundance: NA
d_gene: TRBD1

CDR3nt: TGTGCCAGTAGTATCCTAGCCGCCGGGGAGCTGTTTTTT
CDR3aa: CASSILAAGELFF
j_gene: TRBJ2-2
v_gene: TRBV19
abundance: NA
d_gene: NA

CDR3nt: TGTGCCAGCAGGGCGGGACTAGCGGGCGGTGGTGCCGGGGAGCTGTTTTTT
CDR3aa: CASRAGLAGGGAGELFF
j_gene: TRBJ2-2
v_gene: TRBV11-2
abundance: many
d_gene: TRBD2

CDR3nt: TGTGCCAGCAGCTTCCAGGGAATGCAAACCAGACAAGAGACCCAGTACTTC
CDR3aa: CASSFQGMQTRQETQYF
j_gene: TRBJ2-5
v_gene: TRBV11-1
abundance: NA
d_gene: NA

CDR3nt: TGCAGTGCTAGAGAAAAACCGGGACAGGGTCCCCTGGCGCGTTATGAAAAACTGTTTTTT
CDR3aa: CSAREKPGQGPLARYEKLFF
j_gene: TRBJ1-4
v_gene: TRBV20-1
abundance: many
d_gene: TRBD1

CDR3nt: TGCAGTGCCCCTAGGGACGGACAGAACTATGGCTACACCTTC
CDR3aa: CSAPRDGQNYGYTF
j_gene: TRBJ1-2
v_gene: TRBV20-1
abundance: NA
d_gene: NA